This is a list of T cell receptor beta chains from one sample in a study of metastatic and nonmetastatic thyroid tumors. TCRdb reprocessed the PCR reads using MiXCR. This table has tens of thousands of clones, roughly a quarter appearing once. Sequences were obtained from tumor tissue. These receptors all stem from a male donor with papillary thyroid cancer or a benign thyroid nodule (not recorded which). Some clones in this sample may be carry-over from other donors' samples. Both conserved end residues are part of each CDR3. The D gene is left open where the match is weak. Clone size is shown for a subset of rows, as once, few, many or a class of expanded clone.

V	size	D	J	DNA	CDR3
TRBV5-1	many	.	TRBJ2-7	TGCGCCAGCAGCTTGGAGGCAGGGTCGCACGAGCAGTACTTC	CASSLEAGSHEQYF
TRBV5-1	.	.	TRBJ2-5	TGCGCCAGCAGTTCGTGGGGACATGGAGGGGAGACCCAGTACTTC	CASSSWGHGGETQYF
TRBV11-2	many	.	TRBJ2-1	TGTGCCAGCAGAAAGGTCGATGAGCAGTTCTTC	CASRKVDEQFF
TRBV29-1	many	.	TRBJ1-2	TGCAGCGATGGAGACATCTATGGCTACACCTTC	CSDGDIYGYTF
TRBV20-1	.	TRBD2	TRBJ2-7	TGCAGTTCCGCCGGGACTAGCTGGAGTAAGGCCTCCTACGAGCAGTACTTC	CSSAGTSWSKASYEQYF
TRBV20-1	many	TRBD1	TRBJ1-5	TGCAGTGCTGGACGGACAGGGGGCCGCAATCAGCCCCAGCATTTT	CSAGRTGGRNQPQHF
TRBV6-2/TRBV6-3	.	.	TRBJ2-7	TGTGCCATCAGTTTAAAGGGGTTGAAGGAGCAGTACTTC	CAISLKGLKEQYF
TRBV7-2	.	.	TRBJ2-7	TGTGCCAGCACCTCATGTGGAGAGCAGTACTTC	CASTSCGEQYF
TRBV20-1	many	.	TRBJ1-1	TGCAGTGCTAGGCGTTTTGGGGGGTTCGGGCTGAACACTGAAGCTTTCTTT	CSARRFGGFGLNTEAFF
TRBV3-1	.	.	TRBJ1-1	TGTGCCAGCAGCCAAGAGGGATCTGCGAACACTGAAGCTTTCTTT	CASSQEGSANTEAFF
TRBV12-3/TRBV12-4	once	.	TRBJ1-2	TGTGCCAGCAGCGTCCCCGAAGAGTACAATGGCTACACCTTC	CASSVPEEYNGYTF
TRBV5-1	.	.	TRBJ2-7	TGCGCCAGCGGACCGGCACCGCCTACTCACGAGCAGTACTTC	CASGPAPPTHEQYF
TRBV6-1	.	.	TRBJ2-2	TGTGCCAGCAGTACAGGACGGAACACCGGGGAGCTGTTTTTT	CASSTGRNTGELFF
TRBV5-4	many	TRBD2	TRBJ2-7	TGTGCCAGCAGCTTGGCCGGACTAGCGGGATCATACGAGCAGTACTTC	CASSLAGLAGSYEQYF
TRBV3-1	many	.	TRBJ1-2	TGTGCCAGCAGCCATAGACAGACCGGGTCTAACTATGGCTACACCTTC	CASSHRQTGSNYGYTF
TRBV11-2	once	.	TRBJ1-5	TGTGCCAGCAGCTCCACAACTGGCGGAAGCAATCAGCCCCAGCATTTT	CASSSTTGGSNQPQHF
TRBV7-2	many	.	TRBJ2-5	TGTGCCAGCAGCTTCACACACCAAGAGACCCAGTACTTC	CASSFTHQETQYF
TRBV6-1	few	.	TRBJ2-7	TGTGCCAGCACCGCAGGAACGCCCGCCTACGAGCAGTACTTC	CASTAGTPAYEQYF
TRBV28	many	TRBD1	TRBJ2-1	TGTGCCACTCGACAGGGGCCCTACTACAATGAGCAGTTCTTC	CATRQGPYYNEQFF
TRBV20-1	many	.	TRBJ2-1	TGCAGTGCTTCCTCATTAGGCGCCGTATCGGATGAGCAGTTCTTC	CSASSLGAVSDEQFF
TRBV20-1	many	TRBD1	TRBJ2-3	TGCAGTGCTACCCAACCCAGGACAGGGCATCAAGATACGCAGTATTTT	CSATQPRTGHQDTQYF
TRBV6-1	many	TRBD1	TRBJ1-2	TGTGCCAGCAGACCGACAGGGGGAGACTATGGCTACACCTTC	CASRPTGGDYGYTF
TRBV10-3	many	TRBD1	TRBJ2-7	TGTGCCATCAGGACAGGGGTCTTAAACGAGCAGTACTTC	CAIRTGVLNEQYF
TRBV20-1	many	.	TRBJ2-4	TGCAGTGCTAGAGAGACCGGTCAAAACATTCAGTACTTC	CSARETGQNIQYF
TRBV10-3	many	.	TRBJ2-3	TGTGCCACAGCGACGCGGGTAGAAAGCACAGATACGCAGTATTTT	CATATRVESTDTQYF
TRBV5-1	once	.	TRBJ2-7	TGCGCCAGCAGCATGGAGGGGACATACGAGCAGTACTTC	CASSMEGTYEQYF
TRBV19	many	.	TRBJ2-3	TGTGCCAGTAGTATGGTCCCTGTGGGCATCTTCACAGATACGCAGTATTTT	CASSMVPVGIFTDTQYF
TRBV28	.	.	TRBJ1-6	TGTGCCAGCAGTTTCCGAGGGAGGGGGGTCTTACCCCTCCACTTT	CASSFRGRGVLPLHF
TRBV20-1	medium-sized	.	TRBJ2-1	TGCAGTGCTCCGCCGGCTAGGGGATACAATGAGCAGTTCTTC	CSAPPARGYNEQFF
TRBV4-2	many	TRBD2	TRBJ2-7	TGTGCCAGCAGCCAAGATATAAGCGGGAGTTCCTACGAGCAGTACTTC	CASSQDISGSSYEQYF
TRBV6-1	many	TRBD1	TRBJ1-4	TGTGCCAGCAGCTCTAACAGGGGACAAAATGAAAAACTGTTTTTT	CASSSNRGQNEKLFF
TRBV24-1	.	TRBD1	TRBJ1-2	TGTGCCACCAGTGATCCTAAAAACTCCGGGACAGGGGGATTTGGCTACACCTTC	CATSDPKNSGTGGFGYTF
TRBV19	.	.	TRBJ1-6	TGTGCCAGTACACCAGGGAGCTCCTATAATTCACCCCTCCACTTT	CASTPGSSYNSPLHF